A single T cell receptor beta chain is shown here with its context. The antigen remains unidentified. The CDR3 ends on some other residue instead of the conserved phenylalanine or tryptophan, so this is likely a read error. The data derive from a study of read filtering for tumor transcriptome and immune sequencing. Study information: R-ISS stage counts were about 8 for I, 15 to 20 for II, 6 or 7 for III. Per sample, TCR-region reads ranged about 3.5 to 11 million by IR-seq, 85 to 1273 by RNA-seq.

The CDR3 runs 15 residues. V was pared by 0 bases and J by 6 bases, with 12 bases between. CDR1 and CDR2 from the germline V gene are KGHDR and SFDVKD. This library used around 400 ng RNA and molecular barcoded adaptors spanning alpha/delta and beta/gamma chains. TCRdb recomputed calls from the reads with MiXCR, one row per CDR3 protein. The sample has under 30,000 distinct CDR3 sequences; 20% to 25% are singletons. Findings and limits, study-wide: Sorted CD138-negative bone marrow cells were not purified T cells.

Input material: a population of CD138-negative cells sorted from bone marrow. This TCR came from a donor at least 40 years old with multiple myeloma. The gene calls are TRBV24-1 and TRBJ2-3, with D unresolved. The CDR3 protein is CATSDLPDDTDTQYS. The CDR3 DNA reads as TGTGCCACCAGTGATTTGCCGGACGACACGGATACGCAGTATTCT.